A single T cell receptor (beta chain) is shown here with its context. The table lists this clonotype with many counts. The clone's antigen remains unknown. No much larger clone is present one base from it, and per-base qualities are unavailable. This specimen comes from a study of human T cells and chemical hapten exposure (dated by TCRdb to the early 2020s). Context from the whole study: For sensitization, 2% DPC in acetone was applied to a 2 cm by 2 cm area of upper inner arm skin. Patch tests used Finn chambers with 0.01% DPC on the upper back, scored after 6 days by International Contact Dermatitis Research Group standards. The study tracked peripheral blood TCR repertoire changes in vivo during primary and secondary sensitization to the hapten diphenylcyclopropenone (DPC) in alopecia patients. Blood samples were taken from patients before sensitization (week 0) and at 2, 6 and about 24 weeks after DPC sensitization. Libraries were combined into a pool for sequencing, and differences in TCR yield between samples came mainly from small differences in library volumes within the pool. Most of the patients in the cohort were female, and the cohort covered alopecia areata with under or over 50% scalp involvement, alopecia totalis and alopecia universalis. For TCR sequencing, blood came from approximately 29 alopecia patients at anywhere from one to four time points (pre-sensitization, 2, 6 and 24 weeks). Throughout the study period of approximately 23 weeks, patients also received therapeutic DPC doses to the scalp every week.

Receptor amplification or capture employed RACE. Sequencing used a NextSeq 500. During library preparation, unique molecular identifiers were attached to individual cDNA molecules so that TCRs could be counted in a quantitative, reproducible way. From each blood RNA sample, both TCR alpha and TCR beta chains were sequenced. Processing in the source paper ran as follows. A median of approximately 96,000 TCRs per sample was observed, with a range of roughly 23,224 to 700,000. V, J and CDR3 annotation of the TCR reads was carried out using the Decombinator software suite. Every sample was subsampled to the same number of TCRs (28,000) for the PS versus PT1 abundance plots. Expanded TCRs were defined as absent before sensitization and observed at least eight times at the 2-week time point. The public reads were quality trimmed at Q25 with fastp and then assembled into clones with MiXCR by TCRdb, keeping productive beta chains. One record per CDR3 amino acid sequence lists the most common genes and DNA. V and J calls and clone size were set by TCRdb, not the authors. In this sample the table shows some 30,000 distinct CDR3 sequences, 5.8% of which occur a single time. 5.6% of the sample rests with the top ten.

Study-level results and caveats: Compared with pre-sensitization or healthy control sets, expanded TCRs formed significantly more large CDR3 similarity clusters, which is consistent with antigen-driven responses. Patch test score was positively correlated with the number of PT1 expanded TCRs, with significance at thresholds 8, 16 and 32 but not at 4. After repeated subsampling, the strength of the expansion versus patch-test correlation and the threshold at which it became significant changed. Alopecia, a presumed autoimmune disease, was present in all patients, so the immune response of the patients might differ from that of healthy individuals. The number of TCRs above 1 in 1000 frequency did not change with DPC sensitization; there was no evidence of global repertoire structure alterations.

In the paper's terms, the time point label means: patch test 3, about 24 weeks after DPC sensitization. In the paper's terms, the treatment or condition label means: therapeutic diphenylcyclopropenone sensitization with weekly scalp DPC. At every patch-test visit, the blood draw took place before the patch test was put on. To be eligible, patients had to be aged 18 to 70, diagnosed with alopecia and judged suitable for DPC therapy, while pregnant patients were excluded. Unfractionated whole blood was collected in Tempus Blood RNA tubes, and total RNA was extracted from that blood. CDR1 and CDR2 are drawn from the germline V gene: MNHEY, SVGAGI. The CDR3 goes from the cysteine to the phenylalanine over 18 residues. Only the CDR3 DNA stays, 54 bases, in frame from base 1. V and J are truncated by 0 bases and 1 base respectively, leaving an intervening sequence of 19 bases.

The sequence was obtained from a man in his thirties or forties with alopecia areata. Some clones in this sample may be carry-over from other donors' samples. The sample consisted of whole blood, taken in connection with sensitization to the hapten diphenylcyclopropenone (DPC). This chain joins TRBV6-5 to TRBJ2-7; TRBD2 could be the D gene, as 6 bases match. The sequence in DNA is TGTGCCAGCAGTTACTCGACCCCTAGGCTGGCGGGATCCTACGAGCAGTACTTC. Its amino acids are CASSYSTPRLAGSYEQYF.